The 9 T cell receptor beta chains in this list originate from one sample, sequenced in a study of blood T cells in healthy people across ages. With a J-beta primer mix and a sample-barcoded 5' primer, a second PCR ran about 7 to 11 cycles. MiXCR was run by TCRdb on the 5' RACE reads, yielding one entry per CDR3 protein. Of fewer than 1,000,000 distinct CDR3 sequences in the sample, around 50% were seen once. Sequenced sample: blood. The receptors were sampled from an elderly man in good health.

J is TRBJ2-7 and V is TRBV29-1; 8 bases fit TRBD1. J lost 7 bases, V lost 4 bases, and 6 bases had no gene match. The CDR3 contains 12 residues. Germline V gene lookup returns CDR1 SQVTM and CDR2 ANQGSEA. CDR3 in DNA: TGCAGCGTTGGCCAGGGGGCGCGAGAGCAGTACTTC. Amino acid sequence: CSVGQGAREQYF.

The J gene is TRBJ2-3, the V gene TRBV4-1; D is possibly TRBD1 (5 bases). The V and J ends lost 2 bases and 7 bases respectively, with 13 bases between them. There are 14 residues in the CDR3. The germline V gene has CDR1 MGHRA and CDR2 YSYEKL. The CDR3 is CASSQLQGGNTQYF. CDR3 bases: TGCGCCAGCAGCCAATTGCAGGGCGGAAATACGCAGTATTTT.

This clonotype was detected a few times. This chain connects TRBV10-3 to TRBJ2-3, with D unclear. CDR1 is ENHRY, CDR2 SYGVKD, per germline. Trimming pared 0 bases from V and 4 bases from J, leaving 5 bases between. The length of the CDR3 is 13 residues. For the CDR3, the DNA is TGTGCCATCAGTGAGTCTTCCCCAGATACGCAGTATTTT. Residues: CAISESSPDTQYF.

In its sample, this clonotype was seen a few times. The CDR3 loop reads CASSQESTAYEQYF. CDR3 nucleotide sequence: TGCGCCAGCAGCCAAGAGAGCACAGCCTACGAGCAGTACTTC. V is TRBV4-3 and J is TRBJ2-7; D unresolved. The CDR3 covers 14 residues. Germline V gives CDR1 LGHNA, CDR2 YSLEER. V was cut by 0 bases and J by 2 bases, with 8 bases left in between.

This sequence joins TRBV21-1 and TRBJ2-1; TRBD2, as called in the table, went unchecked against the DNA. TRBV21-1 is assigned pseudogene status. The CDR3 runs 17 residues. In DNA, the CDR3 is TGTGCCAGCAGCCCACCCGGGGTAGCGGGAGCCTACAATGAGCAGTTCTTC. Its translation is CASSPPGVAGAYNEQFF.

This clonotype has just a few counts. The chain joins TRBV6-5 to TRBJ2-4, with D unclear. The CDR3 contains 16 residues. The V gene lost 6 bases and the J gene lost 0 bases, with 15 bases spanning the gap. The germline V gene encodes CDR1 MNHEY and CDR2 SVGAGI. CDR3 nucleotide sequence: TGTGCCAGCAGCCACTCCGTAGGTCTAGCCAAAAACATTCAGTACTTC. This encodes CASSHSVGLAKNIQYF.

About this clonotype itself: Relative to the germline gene, one junction end is altered; a read error may explain this. The chain couples TRBV4-3 to TRBJ1-3, with D unresolved. The V gene's germline CDR1 is LGHNA and CDR2 YSLEER. This CDR3 has 15 amino acids. Written as DNA, the CDR3 is TGCGCCAGCAGCCAATACCGGGTGACTGGAAACGCCATATATTTT. Translating it yields CASSQYRVTGNAIYF.

This chain connects TRBV7-9 to TRBJ1-4; 7 nucleotides align to TRBD1. The junction had 6 bases not matched to a gene; V was cut back by 3 bases and J by 8 bases. Germline CDR1 reads SEHNR; CDR2 reads FQNEAQ (reference sequence). CDR3 length: 14 amino acids. CDR3 amino acids: CASSLTGQREKLFF. CDR3 DNA sequence: TGTGCCAGCAGCTTGACAGGGCAGAGGGAAAAACTGTTTTTT.

A few counts support this clonotype. The J gene is TRBJ1-2, the V gene TRBV20-1; possibly TRBD1 for D (5 bases). This CDR3 is built from 13 residues. Trimming left V 5 bases short and J 4 bases short, with 14 bases between. The germline V gene has CDR1 DFQATT and CDR2 SNEGSKA (reference sequence). The CDR3 bases are TGCAGTGCTTCCGGGGGGATGGGCTATGGCTACACCTTC. Translation: CSASGGMGYGYTF.